Here is one TCR beta chain with its context. Some clones are missing from TCRdb's copy, which holds only in-frame ones; the method was immunoSEQ multiplex PCR. The table shows some 86,000 clones, with roughly 94% occurring only once. Peripheral blood came from all dose cohorts at three timepoints. The CDR3 runs to 16 residues. CDR1 MDHEN and CDR2 SYDVKM come from the germline V gene. The V and J ends lost 1 base and 2 bases respectively, with 13 bases between them. This sample is part of a study of OX40 agonist ivuxolimab in advanced cancers. Study information: One patient with hepatocellular carcinoma and two with cutaneous melanoma, three in all, had partial responses.

The sample here was CD4+ or CD8+ T cells sorted from blood, taken in a trial of the OX40 agonist ivuxolimab. This clonotype was obtained from an adult with an advanced solid tumor such as melanoma, head and neck, liver or kidney cancer. The chain couples TRBV28 to TRBJ2-3, with D possibly being TRBD2 (6 bases). CDR3 coding DNA: TGTGCCAGCAGTTTATCGGTCGGGAGTTTCACAGATACGCAGTATTTT. Encoded protein: CASSLSVGSFTDTQYF.